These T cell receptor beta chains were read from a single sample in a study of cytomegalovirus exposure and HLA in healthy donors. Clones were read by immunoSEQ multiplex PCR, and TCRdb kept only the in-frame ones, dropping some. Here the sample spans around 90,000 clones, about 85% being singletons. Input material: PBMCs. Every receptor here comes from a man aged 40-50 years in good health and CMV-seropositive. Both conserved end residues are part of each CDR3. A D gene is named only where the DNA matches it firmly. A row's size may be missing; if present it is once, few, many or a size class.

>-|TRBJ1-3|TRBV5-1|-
CASSLTVGGSGNTIYF
TGCGCCAGCAGCTTGACGGTGGGAGGATCTGGAAACACCATATATTTT
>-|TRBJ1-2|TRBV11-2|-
CASSLDRMTNVYGYTF
TGTGCCAGCAGCTTAGATCGGATGACAAATGTCTATGGCTACACCTTC
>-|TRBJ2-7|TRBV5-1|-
CASSLGSTAYEQYF
TGCGCCAGCAGCTTAGGTTCCACAGCCTACGAGCAGTACTTC
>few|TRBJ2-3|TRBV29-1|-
CSVEEARDTQYF
TGCAGCGTTGAAGAGGCCCGAGATACGCAGTATTTT
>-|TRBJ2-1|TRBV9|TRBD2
CASSTGLARYNEQFF
TGTGCCAGCAGCACCGGACTAGCGCGCTACAATGAGCAGTTCTTC
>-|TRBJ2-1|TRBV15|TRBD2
CATSRDEGWGLAGVPSSYNEQFF
TGTGCCACCAGCAGAGATGAGGGGTGGGGACTAGCGGGGGTCCCGAGCTCCTACAATGAGCAGTTCTTC
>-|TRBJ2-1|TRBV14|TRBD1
CASSHPRGSGNEQFF
TGTGCCAGCAGCCACCCCAGGGGGAGTGGCAATGAGCAGTTCTTC
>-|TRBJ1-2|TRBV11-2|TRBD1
CASGLGGTGFLGYTF
TGTGCCAGCGGCTTAGGCGGGACAGGGTTTCTCGGCTACACCTTC
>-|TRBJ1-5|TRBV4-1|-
CASSQDRGDQPQHF
TGCGCCAGCAGCCAAGATCGGGGGGATCAGCCCCAGCATTTT
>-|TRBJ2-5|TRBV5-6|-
CASSPTTRPIWTQYF
TGTGCCAGCAGTCCTACTACGCGGCCCATCTGGACCCAGTACTTC
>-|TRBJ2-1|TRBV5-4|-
CASSLQGNGNNEQFF
TGTGCCAGCAGCTTACAGGGTAACGGAAACAATGAGCAGTTCTTC
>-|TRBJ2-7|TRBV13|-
CASSLGWASYEQYF
TGTGCCAGCAGCTTAGGTTGGGCGTCCTACGAGCAGTACTTC
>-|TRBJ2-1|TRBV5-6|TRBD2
CASSFPSGGNEQFF
TGTGCCAGCAGCTTTCCTAGCGGGGGTAATGAGCAGTTCTTC
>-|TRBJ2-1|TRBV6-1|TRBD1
CASSDLPGQGSYNEQFF
TGTGCCAGCAGTGACTTACCGGGACAGGGTTCCTACAATGAGCAGTTCTTC
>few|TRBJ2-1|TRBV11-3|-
CASSLRGSSYNEQFF
TGTGCCAGCAGCCTCCGAGGTAGCTCCTACAATGAGCAGTTCTTC
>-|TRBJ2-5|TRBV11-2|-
CASGRGRSQYF
TGTGCCAGCGGCCGGGGTCGGTCCCAGTACTTC
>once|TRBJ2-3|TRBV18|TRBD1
CASSTDRVSDTQYF
TGTGCCAGCTCAACCGACAGGGTCTCGGATACGCAGTATTTT
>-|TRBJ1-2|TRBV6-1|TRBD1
CASRQRTGWTYGYTF
TGTGCCAGCAGACAAAGGACAGGGTGGACCTATGGCTACACCTTC
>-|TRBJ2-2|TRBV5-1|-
CASSSRSGYANTGELFF
TGCGCCAGCAGCTCTAGGTCCGGCTACGCGAACACCGGGGAGCTGTTTTTT
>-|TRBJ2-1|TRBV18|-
CASSSGPSYNEQFF
TGTGCCAGCTCAAGCGGGCCCTCCTACAATGAGCAGTTCTTC
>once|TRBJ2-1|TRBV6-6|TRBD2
CASRLAGGSYNEQFF
TGTGCCAGCAGGCTAGCGGGAGGATCCTACAATGAGCAGTTCTTC
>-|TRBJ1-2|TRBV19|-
CASNTLRGNYGYTF
TGTGCCAGTAATACCCTCAGGGGAAACTATGGCTACACCTTC
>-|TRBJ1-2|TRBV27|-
CASSPRQFRDKDGYTF
TGTGCCAGCAGTCCTAGGCAATTCCGGGACAAAGATGGCTACACCTTC
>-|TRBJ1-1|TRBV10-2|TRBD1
CASSESGQPEAFF
TGCGCCAGCAGTGAGTCGGGACAGCCTGAAGCTTTCTTT
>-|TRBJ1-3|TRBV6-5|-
CASSAQVSSGNTIYF
TGTGCCAGCAGTGCCCAGGTATCCTCTGGAAACACCATATATTTT
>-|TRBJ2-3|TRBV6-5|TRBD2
CASSLTSSTDTQYF
TGTGCCAGCAGTTTGACTAGCAGCACAGATACGCAGTATTTT
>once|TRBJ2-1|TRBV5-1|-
CASSPSAISYNEQFF
TGCGCCAGCAGCCCAAGCGCGATCTCCTACAATGAGCAGTTCTTC
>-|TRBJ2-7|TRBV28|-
CASSPTRGVYEQYF
TGTGCCAGCAGTCCGACCAGGGGTGTCTACGAGCAGTACTTC
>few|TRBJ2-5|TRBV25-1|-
CASSWGGRETQYF
TGTGCCAGCAGTTGGGGGGGGCGTGAGACCCAGTACTTC
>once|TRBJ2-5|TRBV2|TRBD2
CASSEITSGGRRETQYF
TGTGCCAGCAGTGAAATAACTAGCGGGGGGCGGAGGGAGACCCAGTACTTC
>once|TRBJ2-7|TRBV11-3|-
CASSLPGISPYEQYF
TGTGCCAGCAGCTTACCGGGAATCAGTCCCTACGAGCAGTACTTC
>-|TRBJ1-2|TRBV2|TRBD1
CASSNGQVHGYTF
TGTGCCAGCAGTAACGGACAGGTTCATGGCTACACCTTC
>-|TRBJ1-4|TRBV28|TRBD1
CASRAGTGALNEKLFF
TGTGCCAGCAGGGCCGGGACAGGGGCCCTTAATGAAAAACTGTTTTTT
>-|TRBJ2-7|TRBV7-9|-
CASSLAQGEQYF
TGTGCCAGCAGCTTAGCCCAGGGCGAGCAGTACTTC
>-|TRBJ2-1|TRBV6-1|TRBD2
CASRAGGNYNEQFF
TGTGCCAGCAGAGCGGGAGGAAATTACAATGAGCAGTTCTTC
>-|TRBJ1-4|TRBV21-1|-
CASSKEERGRKVNEKLFF
TGTGCCAGCAGCAAAGAGGAGAGGGGGCGCAAGGTTAATGAAAAACTGTTTTTT
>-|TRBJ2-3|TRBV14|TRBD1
CASSPGQGARDTQYF
TGTGCCAGCAGCCCCGGACAGGGGGCTAGGGATACGCAGTATTTT
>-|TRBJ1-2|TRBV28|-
CASSLSPGFGYTF
TGTGCCAGCAGTTTAAGTCCAGGGTTTGGCTACACCTTC
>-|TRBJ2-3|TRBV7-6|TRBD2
CASSPELAGAMAQYF
TGTGCCAGCAGCCCAGAACTAGCGGGAGCCATGGCGCAGTATTTT
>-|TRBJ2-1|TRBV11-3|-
CASSPRVSSYNEQFF
TGTGCCAGCAGTCCCAGGGTTAGCTCCTACAATGAGCAGTTCTTC
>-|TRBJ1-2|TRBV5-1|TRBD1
CASSHSPLTGAYGYTF
TGCGCCAGCAGCCATTCCCCGCTGACAGGGGCGTATGGCTACACCTTC
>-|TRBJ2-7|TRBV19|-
CASSIVWGKYEQYF
TGTGCCAGTAGTATAGTTTGGGGCAAGTACGAGCAGTACTTC
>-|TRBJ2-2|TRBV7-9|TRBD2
CASSGTSGLPGELFF
TGTGCCAGCAGCGGGACTAGCGGCCTCCCCGGGGAGCTGTTTTTT
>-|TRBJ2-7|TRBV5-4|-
CASSIPGVTYEQYF
TGTGCCAGCAGCATCCCGGGGGTAACCTACGAGCAGTACTTC
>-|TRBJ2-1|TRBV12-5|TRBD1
CASEPGQGYNEQFF
TGTGCTAGTGAACCGGGACAGGGGTACAATGAGCAGTTCTTC
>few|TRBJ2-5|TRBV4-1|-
CASSQVDFQETQYF
TGCGCCAGCAGCCAAGTAGATTTCCAAGAGACCCAGTACTTC
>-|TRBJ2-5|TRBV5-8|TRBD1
CASSLVGQGAVGETQYF
TGTGCCAGCAGCTTGGTAGGGCAGGGGGCGGTCGGCGAGACCCAGTACTTC
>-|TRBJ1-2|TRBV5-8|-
CASKRGNGYTF
TGTGCCAGCAAACGGGGTAATGGCTACACCTTC
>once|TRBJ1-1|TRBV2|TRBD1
CASTGTGDMNTEAFF
TGTGCCAGCACCGGGACAGGAGATATGAACACTGAAGCTTTCTTT
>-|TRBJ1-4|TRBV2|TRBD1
CASSRQGETYNEKLFF
TGTGCCAGCAGCAGACAGGGGGAAACCTATAATGAAAAACTGTTTTTT
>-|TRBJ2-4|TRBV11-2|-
CASSSESARKNIQYF
TGTGCCAGCAGCTCCGAGAGCGCGAGGAAAAACATTCAGTACTTC
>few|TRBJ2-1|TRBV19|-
CASSIRSHNEQFF
TGTGCCAGTAGTATACGTAGCCACAATGAGCAGTTCTTC
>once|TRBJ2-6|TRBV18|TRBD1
CASSPGDRGNPGANVLTF
TGTGCCAGCTCACCTGGGGACAGGGGGAACCCTGGGGCCAACGTCCTGACTTTC
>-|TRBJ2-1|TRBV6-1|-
CASRDTGTYNEQFF
TGTGCCAGCAGGGATACAGGGACGTACAATGAGCAGTTCTTC
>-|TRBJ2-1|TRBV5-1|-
CASSEPGWGVEQFF
TGCGCCAGCAGTGAGCCGGGGTGGGGGGTTGAGCAGTTCTTC
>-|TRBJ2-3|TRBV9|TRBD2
CASSATGLGTDTQYF
TGTGCCAGCAGCGCCACGGGACTAGGCACAGATACGCAGTATTTT
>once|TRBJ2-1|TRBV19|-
CASSISKGDEQFF
TGTGCCAGTAGTATCAGTAAAGGGGATGAGCAGTTCTTC
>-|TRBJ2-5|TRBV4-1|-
CASSQEVGPALVSQYF
TGCGCCAGCAGCCAAGAGGTGGGCCCCGCCTTGGTATCCCAGTACTTC
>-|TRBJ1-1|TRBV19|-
CASSPRANTEAFF
TGTGCCAGTAGCCCCAGGGCGAACACTGAAGCTTTCTTT